This T cell receptor beta chain is drawn from a study of T cell responses to AZD1222 COVID-19 vaccine. Note on this clone: Antigen: not known. The same CDR3 arises from other DNA sequences in this sample as well.

Study observations and caveats: A mostly white British donor set with more females was recruited, and clonal diversity was possibly underestimated. Spike-specific TCR breadth and depth grew following two AZD1222 doses.

Using immunoSEQ multiplex PCR, the repertoire was profiled, and TCRdb retains in-frame clones only, with some absent. Here the sample spans 90,000 to 95,000 clones, about 89% being singletons. V lost 1 base, J lost 4 bases, and 6 bases lay in between. CDR3 size: 13 residues. Germline V gives CDR1 SGHRS, CDR2 YFSETQ. The genes are TRBV5-1 and TRBJ2-1; D gene unclear. The TCR originated in an adult in good health. The source was peripheral blood, collected on day 0 of AZD1222 vaccination. The CDR3 region is CASSLTPYNEQFF. The DNA of the CDR3 is TGCGCCAGCAGCTTGACCCCTTACAATGAGCAGTTCTTC.